The present entry profiles one TCR beta chain with its context. Its antigen remains unidentified. What was sequenced on ten immunoSEQ deep assay plates was unsorted PBMC DNA. Only in-frame clones appear in the TCRdb table, and some are missing; sequencing was by immunoSEQ multiplex PCR. The data show around 500,000 clones, around four fifths seen once. The data stem from a study of shared clonotypes between healthy human individuals. Study results and caveats: Sequencing depth was predicted to influence how clonotypes are shared among donors. The genetic and exposure-history diversity represented was limited by few donors.

In unsorted samples, genomic DNA was obtained using tens of millions of PBMCs. This CDR3 has 13 residues. CDR1 is MDHEN and CDR2 is SYDVKM in the germline V gene. The sequencing sample was made of PBMCs. The gene calls are TRBV28 and TRBJ2-1; D not certain. The receptor was isolated from a woman in her forties in good health. Some clones in this sample may be carry-over from other donors' samples. The DNA of the CDR3 is TGTCTGGCGTGCAAAACTAACTACAATGAGCAGTTCTTC. Translated: CLACKTNYNEQFF.